This T cell receptor beta chain comes out of a study of cytomegalovirus exposure and HLA in healthy donors. Overall study context: Ancestry clustering placed around 81% of under 450 genotyped donors in the Caucasian-associated cluster.

The PCR made use of 60 Vbeta and 13 Jbeta primers. Measured with immunoSEQ multiplex PCR; TCRdb has only the in-frame clones, and not every one. This sample has about 150,000 clones; roughly 85% occur once, and the top ten carry 1.5% to 2%. CDR1 SGHRS and CDR2 YFSETQ come from the germline V gene. V shed 0 bases and J 9 bases; nucleotides not matched to a gene: 6. CDR3 length: 15 residues. This clonotype originated in a woman between 25 and 40 years old in good health and CMV-seronegative. V usage is TRBV5-1 and J usage is TRBJ1-6; 7 bases align to TRBD1. The sample consisted of PBMCs. The CDR3 loop reads CASSLEGQSGSPLHF. The DNA for the CDR3 is TGCGCCAGCAGCTTGGAGGGACAGTCAGGTTCACCCCTCCACTTT. The full variable domain, rest sourced from reference TRBV5-1 and TRBJ1-6, is KAGVTQTPRYLIKTRGQQVTLSCSPISGHRSVSWYQQTPGQGLQFLFEYFSETQRNKGNFPGRFSGRQFSNSRSEMNVSTLELGDSALYLCASSLEGQSGSPLHFGNGTRLTVT.